One and the same sample provided the 11 T cell receptor beta chains below, sequenced in a study of cytomegalovirus exposure and HLA in healthy donors. This PCR relied on a set of 60 Vbeta primers and 13 Jbeta primers. Repertoires were generated with immunoSEQ multiplex PCR, while TCRdb's copy carries only in-frame clones and drops some. Seen here are 200,000 to 250,000 clones, around 80% observed once, and the top ten hold 2.5% to 3.5%. The sample taken for sequencing was PBMCs. These TCRs come from a man aged 30 to 45 in good health and CMV-seronegative.

The chain uses TRBV11-3 and TRBJ2-1, with D perhaps TRBD1 (6 bases). The length of the CDR3 is 15 residues. V lost 0 bases, J lost 3 bases, and 9 bases lay in between. Germline V gives CDR1 SGHNT, CDR2 YENEEA. The CDR3 sequence is CASSLDQDSYNEQFF. CDR3 DNA: TGTGCCAGCAGCTTAGATCAGGACAGCTACAATGAGCAGTTCTTC.

The chain links TRBV5-1 to TRBJ2-2; TRBD1 aligns across 7 bases. The V segment lost 0 bases and the J segment 3 bases; nucleotides outside the gene matches: 5. Germline CDR1 is SGHRS and CDR2 is YFSETQ. This CDR3 region has 16 residues. The CDR3 spells CASSLGQGLDTGELFF. For the CDR3, the DNA is TGCGCCAGCAGCTTGGGACAGGGCTTGGACACCGGGGAGCTGTTTTTT.

This clone has only a few counts. The chain carries TRBV28 and TRBJ1-4; unclear D gene. The length of the CDR3 is 15 residues. Trimming removed 3 bases at V and 5 bases at J, with 13 bases between. Germline CDR1 reads MDHEN; CDR2 reads SYDVKM. The CDR3: CASSFVMMANEKLFF. The CDR3 nucleotides read TGTGCCAGCAGTTTCGTTATGATGGCAAATGAAAAACTGTTTTTT.

V gene TRBV2 combines with J gene TRBJ1-2, with 8 bases aligning to TRBD1. Germline assignment: CDR1 SNHLY and CDR2 FYNNEI. The CDR3 is made up of 15 amino acids. The trim removed 3 bases at V and 6 bases at J, leaving 9 bases unmatched. In DNA, the CDR3 is TGTGCCAGCAGTGACGACAGGGGCAACTATGATGGCTACACCTTC. Translation: CASSDDRGNYDGYTF.

The chain is built from TRBV9 and TRBJ1-2; D not certain. The ends were cut back, 0 bases at V and 4 bases at J, with 13 bases in the middle. The CDR3 is made up of 15 amino acids. CDR1 and CDR2 from the germline V gene are SGDLS and YYNGEE. The CDR3 loop reads CASSVGRKDFYGYTF. The CDR3 DNA sequence: TGTGCCAGCAGCGTAGGTAGGAAGGACTTCTATGGCTACACCTTC.

This clone was seen just once. The chain couples TRBV7-9 to TRBJ2-1; 12 nucleotides align to TRBD2. The CDR3 is made up of 15 amino acids. Trimming removed 5 bases from V and 5 bases from J; junction bases left unmatched: 4. Germline V gene data show CDR1 as SEHNR and CDR2 as FQNEAQ (reference sequence). This CDR3 reads CASSELAGGNNEQFF. CDR3 sequence (DNA): TGTGCCAGCAGCGAACTAGCGGGGGGTAACAATGAGCAGTTCTTC.

The chain combines TRBV11-3 with TRBJ2-1; 7 bases agree with TRBD1. The CDR3 is 15 residues long. Trimming took 6 bases from V and 10 from J; bases not matched to a gene: 15. The germline V gene has CDR1 SGHNT and CDR2 YENEEA. Here the CDR3 DNA reads TGTGCCAGCAGTCCCCCGGGACAGAGGCTCCGAGAGCAGTTCTTC. Its protein is CASSPPGQRLREQFF.

Turning to this clone: A junction end diverges from the germline sequence, so it may reflect a read error. V gene TRBV7-9 combines with J gene TRBJ1-2, with 7 bases identical to TRBD1. Germline V gene lookup returns CDR1 SEHNR and CDR2 FQNEAQ (reference sequence). The CDR3 length is 13 residues. In nucleotides, the CDR3 is TGTTCCAGCAGCTCGACAGGGACTTATGGCTACACCTTC. Encoded protein: CSSSSTGTYGYTF.

The rearrangement uses TRBV27 and TRBJ1-6, with a possible D match to TRBD1 (6 bases). The V gene's germline CDR1 is MNHEY and CDR2 SMNVEV (reference sequence). CDR3 length: 16 residues. V lost 3 bases and J lost 2, with 11 bases in between. CDR3 region: CASSFTGLTYNSPLHF. In DNA form, the CDR3 reads TGTGCCAGCAGTTTTACAGGGTTGACCTATAATTCACCCCTCCACTTT.

The chain joins TRBV19 to TRBJ2-3; D call uncertain. V lost 5 bases and J lost 9, with 18 bases in between. From germline, CDR1 is LNHDA and CDR2 SQIVND (reference sequence). This CDR3 contains 14 residues. Written as DNA, the CDR3 is TGTGCCAGTAGTCCTCTTTCCCAGGAATTGACGCAGTATTTT. Protein sequence: CASSPLSQELTQYF.

The chain joins TRBV5-1 to TRBJ2-5; TRBD2 is a possible D gene (7 bases). Trimming took 6 bases from V and 5 from J, leaving 17 bases between them. The CDR3 contains 14 residues. Germline loops: CDR1 SGHRS, CDR2 YFSETQ. The chain's CDR3 is CASMLEGGSETQYF. CDR3 bases: TGCGCCAGCATGTTGGAGGGGGGGTCCGAGACCCAGTACTTC.